This is a list of T cell receptor beta chains from one sample in a study of blood T cell repertoires in COVID-19. Data came from immunoSEQ multiplex PCR; TCRdb stores just in-frame clones and leaves some out. Of 180,000 or so clones in the sample, approximately 83% were seen once. The specimen was peripheral blood. Every receptor here comes from a human donor with active or convalescent COVID-19. The donor label of this sample is uncertain. The CDR3 runs from the conserved cysteine through the conserved F or W. The D gene is left open where the match is weak. Size is omitted from some rows. Given values are once, few, many or a class for expanded clones.

v_call,clone_size,d_call,j_call,cdr3_aa,cdr3_nt
TRBV18,NA,NA,TRBJ1-1,CASSPITGVNTEAFF,TGTGCCAGCTCACCGATAACCGGGGTTAACACTGAAGCTTTCTTT
TRBV28,NA,NA,TRBJ1-5,CASSFEGFINQPQHF,TGTGCCAGCAGTTTCGAGGGATTCATTAATCAGCCCCAGCATTTT
TRBV27,few,TRBD2,TRBJ2-7,CASSLGLAGGPSYEQYF,TGTGCCAGCAGTTTAGGGCTAGCGGGAGGGCCGTCCTACGAGCAGTACTTC
TRBV6-6,NA,TRBD1,TRBJ2-3,CASSSRQGGVTDTQYF,TGTGCCAGCAGTTCGCGACAGGGGGGAGTCACAGATACGCAGTATTTT
TRBV2,once,TRBD1,TRBJ1-5,CASSSGTGDDPQHF,TGTGCCAGCAGTAGCGGGACAGGGGACGATCCCCAGCATTTT
TRBV6-1,NA,NA,TRBJ1-4,CASSEGRVGEKLFF,TGTGCCAGCAGTGAAGGGAGGGTCGGTGAAAAACTGTTTTTT
TRBV9,NA,NA,TRBJ2-1,CASSADTSPYNEQFF,TGTGCCAGCAGCGCCGACACCTCCCCCTACAATGAGCAGTTCTTC
TRBV5-6,NA,NA,TRBJ1-3,CASSIQGSGNTIYF,TGTGCCAGCAGCATACAGGGCTCTGGAAACACCATATATTTT
TRBV15,NA,NA,TRBJ2-3,CATSDTRQVADTQYF,TGTGCCACCAGCGATACTCGGCAGGTCGCAGATACGCAGTATTTT
TRBV7-9,NA,TRBD2,TRBJ2-3,CASSFLTSGSPGADTQYF,TGTGCCAGCAGCTTTTTAACTAGCGGGTCGCCCGGGGCAGATACGCAGTATTTT
TRBV11-3,NA,TRBD2,TRBJ2-3,CASSLNGGRSLGSTDTQYF,TGTGCCAGCAGCTTAAACGGCGGGAGGTCTCTGGGGAGCACAGATACGCAGTATTTT
TRBV18,NA,TRBD2,TRBJ2-7,CASSPLAGGYEQYF,TGTGCCAGCTCACCACTAGCGGGGGGCTACGAGCAGTACTTC
TRBV27,NA,NA,TRBJ2-7,CASSSPTRGYEQYF,TGTGCCAGCAGTTCGCCAACCCGAGGGTACGAGCAGTACTTC
TRBV10-3,many,NA,TRBJ1-2,CAISVYDSYGYTF,TGTGCCATCAGTGTTTATGATAGCTATGGCTACACCTTC
TRBV4-2,NA,TRBD2,TRBJ2-3,CASSQDLASGGAGAQYF,TGTGCCAGCAGCCAAGATCTGGCTAGCGGGGGGGCCGGGGCGCAGTATTTT
TRBV9,NA,NA,TRBJ1-4,CASSPYSSTNEKLFF,TGTGCCAGCAGCCCCTACAGCTCAACTAATGAAAAACTGTTTTTT
TRBV10-1,NA,NA,TRBJ2-1,CATEHRLRGELMCGDNEQFF,TGCGCCACCGAACACAGGTTACGCGGGGAGTTAATGTGTGGGGACAATGAGCAGTTCTTC
TRBV7-9,NA,TRBD1,TRBJ2-2,CASSLQGVTGELFF,TGTGCCAGCAGCTTACAGGGGGTTACCGGGGAGCTGTTTTTT
TRBV4-3,once,TRBD1,TRBJ1-2,CASSHPQGYGYTF,TGCGCCAGCAGCCACCCACAGGGGTATGGCTACACCTTC
TRBV28,NA,NA,TRBJ2-7,CASSFDSTYEQYF,TGTGCCAGCAGCTTCGACAGTACCTACGAGCAGTACTTC
TRBV19,NA,NA,TRBJ1-6,CASSIDHGGQFNSPLHF,TGTGCCAGTAGTATAGATCACGGTGGACAGTTTAATTCACCCCTCCACTTT
TRBV27,NA,TRBD1,TRBJ2-3,CASSSLTGKTDTQYF,TGTGCCAGCAGTTCCTTGACAGGGAAGACAGATACGCAGTATTTT
TRBV5-5,once,NA,TRBJ1-4,CASSLREGGEKLFF,TGTGCCAGCAGCTTACGGGAAGGGGGTGAAAAACTGTTTTTT
TRBV7-2,NA,TRBD1,TRBJ2-5,CASSYTQGAGETQYF,TGTGCCAGCAGCTATACGCAGGGGGCCGGGGAGACCCAGTACTTC
TRBV28,NA,TRBD2,TRBJ2-7,CASRARGTSGTYEQYF,TGTGCCAGCAGGGCTCGGGGGACTAGCGGAACCTACGAGCAGTACTTC
TRBV19,NA,TRBD1,TRBJ2-7,CASKGQGDYEQYF,TGTGCCAGTAAGGGGCAGGGGGACTACGAGCAGTACTTC
TRBV28,few,NA,TRBJ1-5,CASTHGGTNQPQHF,TGTGCCAGCACCCACGGGGGAACCAATCAGCCCCAGCATTTT
TRBV9,NA,NA,TRBJ2-3,CASSVDYTDTQYF,TGTGCCAGCAGCGTGGACTACACAGATACGCAGTATTTT
TRBV5-1,once,NA,TRBJ1-3,CASSLSGFIGNTIYF,TGCGCCAGCAGCTTGTCAGGTTTCATCGGAAACACCATATATTTT
TRBV4-1,NA,NA,TRBJ1-3,CASSQVTSGNTIYF,TGCGCCAGCAGCCAAGTAACATCCGGAAACACCATATATTTT
TRBV7-3,few,NA,TRBJ2-7,CASSLGGSGEQYF,TGTGCCAGCAGCTTAGGGGGGAGCGGCGAGCAGTACTTC
TRBV28,NA,TRBD1,TRBJ2-7,CASSLPLGQDSYEQYF,TGTGCCAGCAGTTTACCCCTCGGACAGGATAGCTACGAGCAGTACTTC
TRBV5-6,NA,NA,TRBJ2-7,CASSAYMEGSYEQYF,TGTGCCAGCAGCGCTTACATGGAGGGATCCTACGAGCAGTACTTC
TRBV5-6,NA,NA,TRBJ2-7,CASSFFQREQYF,TGTGCCAGCAGCTTTTTTCAGCGGGAGCAGTACTTC
TRBV3-1/TRBV3-2,NA,TRBD2,TRBJ2-7,CASSQVAGGGNEQYF,TGTGCCAGCAGCCAAGTGGCGGGGGGGGGCAACGAGCAGTACTTC